This T cell receptor beta chain was sequenced in a study of cytomegalovirus exposure and HLA in healthy donors. Study as a whole: An earlier analysis found 120 million or so unique TCR beta sequences from roughly 170 million T cells. General study findings and limits: From TCR beta sequences, most subjects' HLA-A and HLA-B alleles were reportedly predicted accurately.

This clone was seen once. Antigen: not known. Amplification used 60 Vbeta primers and 13 Jbeta primers. Original data processing: An analysis that came later counted 73 million or so unique TCR beta chains, around 12 million shared. TCRdb's table, derived via immunoSEQ multiplex PCR, lists solely in-frame clones and lacks some. V and J calls and clone size are copied from that table; D and trimming were computed from the DNA. Found here are some 180,000 clones, roughly 77% of them singletons; the top ten hold 1.5% to 2%. Trimming removed 8 bases from V and 0 bases from J, with 11 bases in between. Germline assignment: CDR1 MNHNS and CDR2 SASEGT. CDR3 size: 13 residues.

The sequence was collected from a woman aged 25-40 years in good health and CMV-seronegative. The sample taken for sequencing was PBMCs. V and J are TRBV6-1 and TRBJ2-7; D gene uncertain. CDR3 residues: CASEDSPSYEQYF. CDR3 DNA: TGTGCCAGCGAGGATAGCCCCTCCTACGAGCAGTACTTC.